One and the same sample provided the 9 T cell receptor beta chains below, sequenced in a study of blood T cell repertoires in COVID-19 (dated by TCRdb to 2018 to 2021). Libraries were built with the immunoSEQ multiplex PCR assay. Here the immuneACCESS table is served through TCRdb, limited to in-frame sequences with V and J called. Missing clones are a known gap in these copies; in checked studies unresolved V genes cover under half, and the rest lacks a known reason. This sample holds tens of thousands of clones; approximately 88% were observed only once. The ten top clones hold roughly 3.6% of the sample. Sequencing was carried out using peripheral blood. Source of these receptors: a man aged 35 to 55 with COVID-19, enrolled during active disease.

The chain carries TRBV10-3 and TRBJ2-5; TRBD1 matches 9 bases. Germline CDR1 is ENHRY and CDR2 is SYGVKD. Trimming cost V 11 bases and J 5 bases; bases outside gene matches: 9. This CDR3 comprises 13 residues. The CDR3 is CASTGGWGETQYF. The CDR3 bases are TGTGCCTCAACAGGGGGCTGGGGGGAGACCCAGTACTTC.

This rearrangement joins TRBV4-1 to TRBJ1-6; 10 bases are shared with TRBD1. The CDR3 spans 16 residues. Trimming took 4 bases from V and 10 from J; bases not matched to a gene: 10. Germline values: CDR1 MGHRA, CDR2 YSYEKL. As DNA, the CDR3 is TGCGCCAGCAGCCCCCGACAGGGGGCAGGTGGATCACCCCTCCACTTT. Translating it yields CASSPRQGAGGSPLHF.

V and J are TRBV7-2 and TRBJ2-1, with D perhaps TRBD1 (6 bases). Trimming took off 3 bases at V and 4 bases at J, with 10 bases between the two ends. The CDR3 covers 14 residues. Germline V lookup: CDR1 SGHTA, CDR2 FQGNSA. The CDR3 is CASSFSGQYNEQFF. In DNA, the CDR3 is TGTGCCAGCAGCTTCTCCGGACAGTACAATGAGCAGTTCTTC. The full variable domain, its missing parts supplied by reference TRBV7-2 and TRBJ2-1, is GAGVSQSPSNKVTEKGKDVELRCDPISGHTALYWYRQSLGQGLEFLIYFQGNSAPDKSGLPSDRFSAERTGGSVSTLTIQRTQQEDSAVYLCASSFSGQYNEQFFGPGTRLTVL.

The CDR3 protein is CASGAENEQFF. Written as DNA, the CDR3 is TGCGCCAGCGGGGCCGAAAATGAGCAGTTCTTC. The chain has TRBV23-1 and TRBJ2-1, with D maybe TRBD1 (5 bases). TRBV23-1 is an ORF, and what it does is uncertain. The CDR3 is 11 amino acids. The germline V and J ends were trimmed by 8 bases and 7 bases, with 9 bases remaining between them.

The rearrangement uses TRBV15 and TRBJ1-2; D is perhaps TRBD1 (5 bases). Germline CDR1 is LNHNV and CDR2 is YYDKDF (reference sequence). The CDR3 runs to 16 residues. The V end was cut by 0 bases, the J end by 2 bases, with 13 bases between. CDR3 bases: TGTGCCACCAGCAGAGAACAGGCAGCTTGGAACTATGGCTACACCTTC. Translated, it gives CATSREQAAWNYGYTF.

The genes are TRBV21-1 and TRBJ1-5; the table gives TRBD1 as D, unverified against the DNA. TRBV21-1 is a pseudogene. This CDR3 has 18 residues. This CDR3 is CASSKARTGTGSNQPQHF. In DNA, the CDR3 is TGTGCCAGCAGCAAAGCTAGGACCGGGACAGGGAGCAATCAGCCCCAGCATTTT.

The CDR3 DNA reads TGTGCCGCGGGACAGATCTCCTACGAGCAGTACTTC. Encoded protein: CAAGQISYEQYF. The rearrangement links TRBV10-3 to TRBJ2-7, with D maybe TRBD1 (7 bases). CDR3 length equals 12 residues. Germline values: CDR1 ENHRY, CDR2 SYGVKD. Between the trimmed V and J ends, which lost 11 bases and 0 bases, there was a span of 11 bases.

This chain uses TRBV13 with TRBJ2-2; D is uncertain. CDR1 is PRHDT, CDR2 FYEKMQ, per germline (reference sequence). V was clipped by 5 bases and J by 4 bases, with 17 bases between them. The CDR3 sequence is 16 residues long. CDR3: CASSRLVPLGTGELFF. CDR3 DNA: TGTGCCAGCAGCCGTTTAGTCCCCCTAGGCACCGGGGAGCTGTTTTTT. Together with reference TRBV13 and TRBJ2-2, the CDR3 gives the full variable domain: AAGVIQSPRHLIKEKRETATLKCYPIPRHDTVYWYQQGPGQDPQFLISFYEKMQSDKGSIPDRFSAQQFSDYHSELNMSSLELGDSALYFCASSRLVPLGTGELFFGEGSRLTVL.

This chain joins TRBV11-2 and TRBJ2-5; 8 bases agree with TRBD1. V lost 5 bases and J lost 2; bases outside the gene matches: 4. This CDR3 comprises 14 residues. CDR1 and CDR2 (germline): SGHAT, FQNNGV. The CDR3, as DNA: TGTGCCAGCAGCCCCTGGACAGGGCAAGAGACCCAGTACTTC. It translates to CASSPWTGQETQYF.